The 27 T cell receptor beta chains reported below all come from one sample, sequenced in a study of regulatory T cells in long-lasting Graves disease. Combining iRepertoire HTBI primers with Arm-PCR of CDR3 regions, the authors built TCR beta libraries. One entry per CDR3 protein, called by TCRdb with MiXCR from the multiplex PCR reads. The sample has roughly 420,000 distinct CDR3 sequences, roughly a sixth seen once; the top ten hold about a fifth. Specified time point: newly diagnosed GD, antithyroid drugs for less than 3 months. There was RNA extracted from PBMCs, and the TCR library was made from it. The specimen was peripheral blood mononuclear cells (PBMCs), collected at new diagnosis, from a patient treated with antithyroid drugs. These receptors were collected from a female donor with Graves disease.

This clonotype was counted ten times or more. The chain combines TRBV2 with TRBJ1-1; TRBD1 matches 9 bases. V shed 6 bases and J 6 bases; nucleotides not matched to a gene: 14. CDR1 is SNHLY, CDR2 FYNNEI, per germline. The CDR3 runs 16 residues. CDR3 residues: CASRKGGTGGLAEAFF. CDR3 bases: TGTGCCAGCAGGAAGGGGGGTACAGGGGGCTTGGCTGAAGCTTTCTTT.

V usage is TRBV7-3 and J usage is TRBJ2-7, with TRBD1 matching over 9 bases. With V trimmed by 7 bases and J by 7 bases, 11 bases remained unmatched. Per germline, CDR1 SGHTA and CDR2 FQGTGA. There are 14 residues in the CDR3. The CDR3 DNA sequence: TGTGCCAGCAATGAGGACAGGGGAAGGAGGGAGCAGTACTTC. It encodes CASNEDRGRREQYF.

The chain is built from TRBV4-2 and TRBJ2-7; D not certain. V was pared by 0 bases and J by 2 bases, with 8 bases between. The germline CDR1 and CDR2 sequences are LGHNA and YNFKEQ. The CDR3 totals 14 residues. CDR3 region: CASSQEHQTYEQYF. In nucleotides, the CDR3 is TGTGCCAGCAGCCAAGAACACCAGACCTACGAGCAGTACTTC.

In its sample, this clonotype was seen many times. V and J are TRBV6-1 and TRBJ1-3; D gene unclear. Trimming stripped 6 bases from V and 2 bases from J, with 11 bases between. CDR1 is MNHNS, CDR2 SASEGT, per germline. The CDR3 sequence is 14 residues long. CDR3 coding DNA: TGTGCCAGCAGAGTCGGGTCTGCTGGAAACACCATATATTTT. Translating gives CASRVGSAGNTIYF.

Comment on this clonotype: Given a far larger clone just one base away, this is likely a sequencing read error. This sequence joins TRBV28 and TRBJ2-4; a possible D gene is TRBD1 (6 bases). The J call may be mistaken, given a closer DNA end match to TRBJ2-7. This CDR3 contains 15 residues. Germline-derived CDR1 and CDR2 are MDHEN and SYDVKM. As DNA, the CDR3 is TGTGCCAGCGGTTCCCCAGGGGTCAGCTCCTACGAGCAGTACTTC. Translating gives CASGSPGVSSYEQYF.

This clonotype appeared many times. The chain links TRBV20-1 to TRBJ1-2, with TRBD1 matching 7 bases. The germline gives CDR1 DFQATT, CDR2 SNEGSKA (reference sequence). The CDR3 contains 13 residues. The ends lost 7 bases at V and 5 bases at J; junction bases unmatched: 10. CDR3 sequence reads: CSVEPTGTYGYTF. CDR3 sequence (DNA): TGCAGTGTTGAACCGACAGGGACTTATGGCTACACCTTC.

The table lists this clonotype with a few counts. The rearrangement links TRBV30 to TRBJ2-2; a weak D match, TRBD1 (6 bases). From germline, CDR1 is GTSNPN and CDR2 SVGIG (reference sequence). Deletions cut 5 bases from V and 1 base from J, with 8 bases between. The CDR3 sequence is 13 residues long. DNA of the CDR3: TGTGCCTGGGAGACAGGGAACACCGGGGAGCTGTTTTTT. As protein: CAWETGNTGELFF. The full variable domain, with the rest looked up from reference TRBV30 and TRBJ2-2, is SQTIHQWPATLVQPVGSPLSLECTVEGTSNPNLYWYRQAAGRGLQLLFYSVGIGQISSEVPQNLSASRPQDRQFILSSKKLLLSDSGFYLCAWETGNTGELFFGEGSRLTVL.

Written as DNA, the CDR3 is TGTGCCAGCCGCGCGGGGACAGGGGCCTTACTTAGTGGCTACACCTTC. Translating gives CASRAGTGALLSGYTF. This chain uses TRBV2 with TRBJ1-2; TRBD1 aligns across 10 bases. Trimming at V came to 8 bases and at J to 7 bases, leaving 16 bases not matched to a gene. The CDR3 has 16 amino acids. Germline V gene data show CDR1 as SNHLY and CDR2 as FYNNEI.

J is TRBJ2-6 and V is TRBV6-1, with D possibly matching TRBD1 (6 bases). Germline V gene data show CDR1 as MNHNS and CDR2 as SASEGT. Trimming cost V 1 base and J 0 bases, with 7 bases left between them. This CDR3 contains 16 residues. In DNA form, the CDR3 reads TGTGCCAGCAGTGAAGGAGGGGGCTCTGGGGCCAACGTCCTGACTTTC. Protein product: CASSEGGGSGANVLTF.

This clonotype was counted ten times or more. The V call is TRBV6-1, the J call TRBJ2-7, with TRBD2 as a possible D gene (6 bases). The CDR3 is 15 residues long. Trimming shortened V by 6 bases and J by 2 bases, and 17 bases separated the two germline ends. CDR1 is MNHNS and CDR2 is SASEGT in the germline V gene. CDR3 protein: CASSPVGRWPYEQYF. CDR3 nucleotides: TGTGCCAGCAGCCCGGTTGGGAGGTGGCCCTACGAGCAGTACTTC.

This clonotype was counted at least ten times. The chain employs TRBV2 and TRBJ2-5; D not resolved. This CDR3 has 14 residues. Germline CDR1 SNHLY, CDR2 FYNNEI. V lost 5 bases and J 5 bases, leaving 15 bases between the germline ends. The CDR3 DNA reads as TGTGCCAGCAGTCCGAGAAGGGCTCCGGAGACCCAGTACTTC. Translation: CASSPRRAPETQYF.

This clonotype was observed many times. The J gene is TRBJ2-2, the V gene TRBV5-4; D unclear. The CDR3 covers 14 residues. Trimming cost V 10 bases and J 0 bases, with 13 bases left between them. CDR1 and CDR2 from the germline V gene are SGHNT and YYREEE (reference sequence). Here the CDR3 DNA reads TGTGCCGTGGCGGCGGAAACGAACACCGGGGAGCTGTTTTTT. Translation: CAVAAETNTGELFF.

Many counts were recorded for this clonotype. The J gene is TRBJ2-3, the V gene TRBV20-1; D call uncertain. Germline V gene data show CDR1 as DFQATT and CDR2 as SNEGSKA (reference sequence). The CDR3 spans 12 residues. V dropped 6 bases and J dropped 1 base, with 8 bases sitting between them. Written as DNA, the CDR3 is TGCAGTGCCCTACCGGGCACAGATACGCAGTATTTT. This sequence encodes CSALPGTDTQYF.

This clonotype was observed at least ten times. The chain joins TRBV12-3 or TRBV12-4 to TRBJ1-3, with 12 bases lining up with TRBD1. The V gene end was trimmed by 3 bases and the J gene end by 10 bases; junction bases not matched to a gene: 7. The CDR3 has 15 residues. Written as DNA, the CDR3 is TGTGCCAGCAGTTTTGTCGGGACAGGGGGCGCGACCATATATTTT. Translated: CASSFVGTGGATIYF.

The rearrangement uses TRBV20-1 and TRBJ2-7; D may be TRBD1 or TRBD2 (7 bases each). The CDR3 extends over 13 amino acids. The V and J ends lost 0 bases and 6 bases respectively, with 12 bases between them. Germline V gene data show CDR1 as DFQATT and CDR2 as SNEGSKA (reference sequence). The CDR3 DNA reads TGCAGTGCTAGAGAGGGAGGGGGCCGCGAGCAGTACTTC. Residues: CSAREGGGREQYF.

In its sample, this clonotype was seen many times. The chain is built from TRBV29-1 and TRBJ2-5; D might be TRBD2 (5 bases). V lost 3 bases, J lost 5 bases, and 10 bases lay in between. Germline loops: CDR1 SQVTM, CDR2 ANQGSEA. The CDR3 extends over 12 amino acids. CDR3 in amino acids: CSVDGLGETQYF. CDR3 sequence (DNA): TGCAGCGTTGATGGACTGGGGGAGACCCAGTACTTC.

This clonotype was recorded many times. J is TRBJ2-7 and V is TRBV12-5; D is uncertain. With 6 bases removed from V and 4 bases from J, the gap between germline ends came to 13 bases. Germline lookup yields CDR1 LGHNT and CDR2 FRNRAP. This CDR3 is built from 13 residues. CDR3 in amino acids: CASGTHGLYEQYF. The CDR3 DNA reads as TGTGCTAGTGGCACTCACGGGCTGTACGAGCAGTACTTC.

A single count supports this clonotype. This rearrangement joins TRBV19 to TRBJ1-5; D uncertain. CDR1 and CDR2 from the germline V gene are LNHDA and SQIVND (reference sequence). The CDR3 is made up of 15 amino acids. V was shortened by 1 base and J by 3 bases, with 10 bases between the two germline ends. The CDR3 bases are TGTGCCAGTAGTATAGGGCAGTATAACAATCAGCCCCAGCATTTT. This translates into CASSIGQYNNQPQHF.

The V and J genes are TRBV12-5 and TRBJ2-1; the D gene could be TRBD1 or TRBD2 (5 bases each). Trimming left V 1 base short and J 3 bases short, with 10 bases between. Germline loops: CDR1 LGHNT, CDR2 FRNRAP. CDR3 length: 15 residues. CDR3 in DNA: TGTGCTAGTGGTTTGGACGGGACCAGCTACAATGAGCAGTTCTTC. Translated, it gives CASGLDGTSYNEQFF.

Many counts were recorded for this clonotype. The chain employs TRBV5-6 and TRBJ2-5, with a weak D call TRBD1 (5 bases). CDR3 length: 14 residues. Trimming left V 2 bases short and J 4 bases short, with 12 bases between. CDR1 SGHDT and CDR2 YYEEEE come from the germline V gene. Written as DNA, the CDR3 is TGTGCCAGCAGCTTAGAAGGGGTTGGAGAGACCCAGTACTTC. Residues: CASSLEGVGETQYF. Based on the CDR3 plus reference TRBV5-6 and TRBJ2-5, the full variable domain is DAGVTQSPTHLIKTRGQQVTLRCSPKSGHDTVSWYQQALGQGPQFIFQYYEEEERQRGNFPDRFSGHQFPNYSSELNVNALLLGDSALYLCASSLEGVGETQYFGPGTRLLVL.

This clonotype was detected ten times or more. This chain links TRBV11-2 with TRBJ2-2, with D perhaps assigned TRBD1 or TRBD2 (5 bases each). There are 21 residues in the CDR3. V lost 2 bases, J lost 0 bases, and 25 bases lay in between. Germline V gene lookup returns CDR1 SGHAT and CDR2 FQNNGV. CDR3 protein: CASSLNSAGWPSLTNTGELFF. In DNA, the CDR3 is TGTGCCAGCAGCTTAAATTCTGCAGGGTGGCCTAGCCTTACGAACACCGGGGAGCTGTTTTTT.

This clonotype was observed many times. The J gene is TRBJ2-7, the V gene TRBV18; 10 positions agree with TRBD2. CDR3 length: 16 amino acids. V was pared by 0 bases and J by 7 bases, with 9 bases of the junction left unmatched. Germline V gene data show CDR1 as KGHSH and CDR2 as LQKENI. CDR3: CASSPPSAGGLGEQYF. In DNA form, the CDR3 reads TGTGCCAGCTCACCACCGTCAGCGGGAGGGCTGGGGGAGCAGTACTTC.

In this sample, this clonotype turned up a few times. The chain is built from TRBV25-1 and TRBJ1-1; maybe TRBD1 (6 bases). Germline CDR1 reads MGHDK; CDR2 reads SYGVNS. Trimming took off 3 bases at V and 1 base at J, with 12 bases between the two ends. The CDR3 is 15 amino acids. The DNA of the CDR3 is TGTGCCAGCAGTGAGTCCCGGGACAAGAACACTGAAGCTTTCTTT. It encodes CASSESRDKNTEAFF.

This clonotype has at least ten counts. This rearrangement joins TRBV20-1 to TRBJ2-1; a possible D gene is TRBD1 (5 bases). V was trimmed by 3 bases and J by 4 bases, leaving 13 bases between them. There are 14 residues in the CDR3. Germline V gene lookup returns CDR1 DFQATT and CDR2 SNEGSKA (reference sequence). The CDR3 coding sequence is TGCAGTGCTAGGGGCGGCAGGGAATACAATGAGCAGTTCTTC. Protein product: CSARGGREYNEQFF.

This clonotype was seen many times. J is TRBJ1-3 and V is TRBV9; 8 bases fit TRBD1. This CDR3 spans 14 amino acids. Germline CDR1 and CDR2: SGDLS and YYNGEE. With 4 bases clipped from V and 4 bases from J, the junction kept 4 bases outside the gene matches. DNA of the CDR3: TGTGCCAGCAGCTCAGGGGGCGCGGGAAACACCATATATTTT. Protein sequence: CASSSGGAGNTIYF.

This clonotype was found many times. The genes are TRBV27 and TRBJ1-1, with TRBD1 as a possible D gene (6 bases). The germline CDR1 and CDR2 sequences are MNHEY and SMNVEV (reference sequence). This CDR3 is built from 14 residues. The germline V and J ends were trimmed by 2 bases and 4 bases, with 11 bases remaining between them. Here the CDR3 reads CASSLQGLFTEAFF. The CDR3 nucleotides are TGTGCCAGCAGTTTACAGGGGTTGTTCACTGAAGCTTTCTTT.

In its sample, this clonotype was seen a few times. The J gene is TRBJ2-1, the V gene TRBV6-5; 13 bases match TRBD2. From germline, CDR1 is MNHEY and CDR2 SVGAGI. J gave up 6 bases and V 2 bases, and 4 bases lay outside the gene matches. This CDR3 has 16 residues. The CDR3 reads CASSYTSGRAANEQFF. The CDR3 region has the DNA TGTGCCAGCAGTTACACTAGCGGGAGGGCCGCCAATGAGCAGTTCTTC.